This T cell receptor beta chain emerged from a study of blood T cell repertoires in COVID-19. The wider study: Spain, Italy and the United States supplied samples that represented acute and convalescent COVID-19. Sample material is recorded as cDNA or gDNA derived from T cells, B-cell-depleted T cells, or PBMCs.

CDR3 size: 16 residues. Trimming removed 0 bases from V and 4 bases from J, with 14 bases in between. CDR1 is MNHEY and CDR2 is SVGAGI in the germline V gene. The method was immunoSEQ multiplex PCR; TCRdb's version includes in-frame clones alone and lacks a portion of them. The data contain about 150,000 clones, approximately 85% of them seen just once; the ten biggest clones take up 0.55% to 0.75%. Seattle's enrolled individuals joined amid active infection and were then monitored longitudinally. This rearrangement joins TRBV6-5 to TRBJ2-3; unclear D gene. This TCR was sampled from a man in his sixties with COVID-19, enrolled during active disease. Sequenced input: peripheral blood. DNA of the CDR3: TGTGCCAGCAGTTACTCGTACCCTATCTTGGCAGATACGCAGTATTTT. Its translation is CASSYSYPILADTQYF.